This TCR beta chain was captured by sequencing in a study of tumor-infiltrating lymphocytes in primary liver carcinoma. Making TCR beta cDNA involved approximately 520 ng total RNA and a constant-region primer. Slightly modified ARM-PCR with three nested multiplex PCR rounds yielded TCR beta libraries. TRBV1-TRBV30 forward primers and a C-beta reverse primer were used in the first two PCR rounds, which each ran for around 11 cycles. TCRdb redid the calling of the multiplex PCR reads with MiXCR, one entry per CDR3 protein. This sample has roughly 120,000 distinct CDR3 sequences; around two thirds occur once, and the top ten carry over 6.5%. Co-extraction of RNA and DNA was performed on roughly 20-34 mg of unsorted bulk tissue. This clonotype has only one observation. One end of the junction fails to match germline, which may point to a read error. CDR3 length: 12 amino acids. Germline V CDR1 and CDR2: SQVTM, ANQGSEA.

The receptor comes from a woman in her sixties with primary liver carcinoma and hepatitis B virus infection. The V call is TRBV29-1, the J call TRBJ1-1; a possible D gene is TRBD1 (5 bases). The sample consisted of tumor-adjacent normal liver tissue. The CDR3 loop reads CSVDNGGTDAFF. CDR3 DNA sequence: TGCAGTGTTGATAACGGTGGGACTGATGCTTTCTTT. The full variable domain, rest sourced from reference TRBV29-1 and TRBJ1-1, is SAVISQKPSRDICQRGTSLTIQCQVDSQVTMMFWYRQQPGQSLTLIATANQGSEATYESGFVIDKFPISRPNLTFSTLTVSNMSPEDSSIYLCSVDNGGTDAFFGQGTRLTVV.